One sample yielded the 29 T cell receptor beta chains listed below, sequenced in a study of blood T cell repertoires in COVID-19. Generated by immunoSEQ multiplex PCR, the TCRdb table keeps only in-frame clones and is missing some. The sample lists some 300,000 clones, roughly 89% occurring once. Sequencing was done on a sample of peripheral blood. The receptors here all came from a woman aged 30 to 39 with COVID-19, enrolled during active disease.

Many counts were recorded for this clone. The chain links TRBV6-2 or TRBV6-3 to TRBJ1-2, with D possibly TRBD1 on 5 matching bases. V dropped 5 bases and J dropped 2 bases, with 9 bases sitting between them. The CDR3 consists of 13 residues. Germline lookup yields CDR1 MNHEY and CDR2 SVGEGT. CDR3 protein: CASSPTENYGYTF. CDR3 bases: TGTGCCAGCAGTCCGACAGAAAACTATGGCTACACCTTC.

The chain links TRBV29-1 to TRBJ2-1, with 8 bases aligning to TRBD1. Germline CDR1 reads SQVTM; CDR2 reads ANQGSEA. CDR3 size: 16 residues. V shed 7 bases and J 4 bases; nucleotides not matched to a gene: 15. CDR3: CSAGGSGGSDYNEQFF. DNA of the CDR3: TGCAGCGCTGGGGGGTCAGGGGGCTCAGATTACAATGAGCAGTTCTTC.

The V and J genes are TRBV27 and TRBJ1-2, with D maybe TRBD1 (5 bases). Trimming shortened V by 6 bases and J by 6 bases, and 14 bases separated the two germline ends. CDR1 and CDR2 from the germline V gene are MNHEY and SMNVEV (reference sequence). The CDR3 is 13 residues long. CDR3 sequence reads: CASRTWGEDGYTF. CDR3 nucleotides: TGTGCCAGCAGAACGTGGGGCGAAGATGGCTACACCTTC.

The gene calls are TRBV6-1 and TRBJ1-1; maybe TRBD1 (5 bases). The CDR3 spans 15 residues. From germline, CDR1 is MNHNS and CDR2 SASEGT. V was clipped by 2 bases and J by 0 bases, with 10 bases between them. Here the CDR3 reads CASSESSGMNTEAFF. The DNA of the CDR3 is TGTGCCAGCAGTGAATCTTCAGGGATGAACACTGAAGCTTTCTTT.

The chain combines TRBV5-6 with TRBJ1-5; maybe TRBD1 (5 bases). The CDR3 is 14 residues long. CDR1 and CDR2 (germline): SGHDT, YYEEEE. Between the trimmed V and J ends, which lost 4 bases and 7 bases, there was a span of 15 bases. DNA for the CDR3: TGTGCCAGCAGCCCCGGGGGGGGTTACCAGCCCCAGCATTTT. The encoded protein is CASSPGGGYQPQHF. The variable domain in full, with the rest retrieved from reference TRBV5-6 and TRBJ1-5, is DAGVTQSPTHLIKTRGQQVTLRCSPKSGHDTVSWYQQALGQGPQFIFQYYEEEERQRGNFPDRFSGHQFPNYSSELNVNALLLGDSALYLCASSPGGGYQPQHFGDGTRLSIL.

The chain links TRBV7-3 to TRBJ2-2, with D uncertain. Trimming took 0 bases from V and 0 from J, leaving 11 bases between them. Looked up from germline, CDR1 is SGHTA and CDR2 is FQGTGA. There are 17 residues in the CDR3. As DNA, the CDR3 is TGTGCCAGCAGCTTAACCCCGCAGAGCGCGAACACCGGGGAGCTGTTTTTT. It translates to CASSLTPQSANTGELFF.

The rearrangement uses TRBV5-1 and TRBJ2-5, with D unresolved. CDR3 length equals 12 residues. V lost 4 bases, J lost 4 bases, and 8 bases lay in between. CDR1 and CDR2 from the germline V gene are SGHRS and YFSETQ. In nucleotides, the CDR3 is TGCGCCAGCAGCGATCCCGGAGAGACCCAGTACTTC. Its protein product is CASSDPGETQYF. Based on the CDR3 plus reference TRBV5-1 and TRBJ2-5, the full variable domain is KAGVTQTPRYLIKTRGQQVTLSCSPISGHRSVSWYQQTPGQGLQFLFEYFSETQRNKGNFPGRFSGRQFSNSRSEMNVSTLELGDSALYLCASSDPGETQYFGPGTRLLVL.

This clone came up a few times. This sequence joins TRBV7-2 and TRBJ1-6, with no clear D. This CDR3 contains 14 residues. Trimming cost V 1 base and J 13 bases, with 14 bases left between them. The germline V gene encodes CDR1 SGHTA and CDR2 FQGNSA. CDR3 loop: CASSLEEGMGPLHF. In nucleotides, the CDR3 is TGTGCCAGCAGCTTAGAGGAGGGTATGGGCCCCCTCCACTTT.

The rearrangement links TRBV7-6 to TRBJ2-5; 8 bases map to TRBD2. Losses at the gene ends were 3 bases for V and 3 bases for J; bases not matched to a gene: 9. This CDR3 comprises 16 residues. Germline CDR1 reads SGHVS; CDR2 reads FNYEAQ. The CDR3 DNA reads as TGTGCCAGCAGCTTCGACTCACCAGCGGGGGAAGAGACCCAGTACTTC. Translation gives CASSFDSPAGEETQYF.

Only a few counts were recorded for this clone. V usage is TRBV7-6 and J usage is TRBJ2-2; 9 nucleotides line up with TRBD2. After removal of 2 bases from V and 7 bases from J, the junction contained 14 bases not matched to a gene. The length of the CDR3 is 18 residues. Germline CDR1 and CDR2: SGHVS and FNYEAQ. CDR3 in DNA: TGTGCCAGCAGCTTATACCCCTCGAGTGGCGGGAGGGGCGGGGAGCTGTTTTTT. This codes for CASSLYPSSGGRGGELFF.

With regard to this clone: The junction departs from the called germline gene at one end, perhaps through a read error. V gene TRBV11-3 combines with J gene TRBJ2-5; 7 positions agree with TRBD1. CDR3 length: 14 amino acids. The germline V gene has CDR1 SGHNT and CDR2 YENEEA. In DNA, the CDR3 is TGTGCCAGCAGTAAACGGGACAGCCAAGAGGCCCAGTACTTC. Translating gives CASSKRDSQEAQYF.

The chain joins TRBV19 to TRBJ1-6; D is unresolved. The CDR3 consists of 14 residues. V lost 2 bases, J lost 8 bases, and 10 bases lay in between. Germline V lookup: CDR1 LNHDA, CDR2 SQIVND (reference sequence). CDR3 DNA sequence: TGTGCCAGTAGTATAAGGATGGGAGATTCACCCCTCCACTTT. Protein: CASSIRMGDSPLHF. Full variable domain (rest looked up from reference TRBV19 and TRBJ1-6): DGGITQSPKYLFRKEGQNVTLSCEQNLNHDAMYWYRQDPGQGLRLIYYSQIVNDFQKGDIAEGYSVSREKKESFPLTVTSAQKNPTAFYLCASSIRMGDSPLHFGNGTRLTVT.

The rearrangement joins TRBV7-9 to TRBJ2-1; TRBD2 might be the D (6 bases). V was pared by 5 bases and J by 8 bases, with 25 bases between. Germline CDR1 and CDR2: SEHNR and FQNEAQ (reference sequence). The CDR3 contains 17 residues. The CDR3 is CASSAEGGPPQNDEQFF. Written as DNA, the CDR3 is TGTGCCAGCAGCGCCGAAGGAGGGCCGCCGCAAAACGATGAGCAGTTCTTC.

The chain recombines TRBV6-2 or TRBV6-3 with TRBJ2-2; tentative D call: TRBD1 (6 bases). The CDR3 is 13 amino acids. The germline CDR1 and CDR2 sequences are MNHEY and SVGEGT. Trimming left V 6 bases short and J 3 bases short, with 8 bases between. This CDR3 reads CASSHRDTGELFF. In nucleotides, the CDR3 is TGTGCCAGCAGCCACAGGGACACCGGGGAGCTGTTTTTT.

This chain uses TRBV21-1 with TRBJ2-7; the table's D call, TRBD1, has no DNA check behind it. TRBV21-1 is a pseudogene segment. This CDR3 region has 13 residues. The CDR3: CASSNPRSYEQYV. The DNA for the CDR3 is TGTGCCAGCAGCAACCCCAGGTCCTACGAGCAGTACGTC.

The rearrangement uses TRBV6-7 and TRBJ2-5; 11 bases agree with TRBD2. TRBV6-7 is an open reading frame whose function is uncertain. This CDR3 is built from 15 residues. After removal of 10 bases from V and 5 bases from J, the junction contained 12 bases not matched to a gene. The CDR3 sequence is CATHPSGGNSETQYF. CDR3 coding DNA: TGTGCCACACATCCTAGCGGGGGGAATTCGGAGACCCAGTACTTC.

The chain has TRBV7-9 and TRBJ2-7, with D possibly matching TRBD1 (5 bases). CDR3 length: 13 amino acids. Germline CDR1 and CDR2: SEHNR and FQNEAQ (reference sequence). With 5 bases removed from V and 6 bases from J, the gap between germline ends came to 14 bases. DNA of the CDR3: TGTGCCAGCAGCAGAACCACCAGGGCCGAGCAGTACTTC. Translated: CASSRTTRAEQYF.

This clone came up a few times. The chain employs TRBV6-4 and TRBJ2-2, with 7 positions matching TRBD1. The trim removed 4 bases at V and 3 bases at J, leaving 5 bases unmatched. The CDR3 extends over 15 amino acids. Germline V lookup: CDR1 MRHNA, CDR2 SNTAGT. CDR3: CASSVGTEHTGELFF. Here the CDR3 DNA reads TGTGCCAGCAGTGTTGGGACAGAACACACCGGGGAGCTGTTTTTT.

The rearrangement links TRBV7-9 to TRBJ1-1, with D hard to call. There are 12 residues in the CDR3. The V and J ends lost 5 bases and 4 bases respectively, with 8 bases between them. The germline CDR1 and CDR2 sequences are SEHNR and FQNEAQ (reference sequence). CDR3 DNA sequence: TGTGCCAGCAGCCTACCTTTCACTGAAGCTTTCTTT. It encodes CASSLPFTEAFF.

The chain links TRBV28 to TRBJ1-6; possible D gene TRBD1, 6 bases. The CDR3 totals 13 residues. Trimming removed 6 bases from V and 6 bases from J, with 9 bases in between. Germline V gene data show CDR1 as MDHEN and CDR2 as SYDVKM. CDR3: CASRQGANSPLHF. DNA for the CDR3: TGTGCCAGCAGACAGGGAGCTAATTCACCCCTCCACTTT.

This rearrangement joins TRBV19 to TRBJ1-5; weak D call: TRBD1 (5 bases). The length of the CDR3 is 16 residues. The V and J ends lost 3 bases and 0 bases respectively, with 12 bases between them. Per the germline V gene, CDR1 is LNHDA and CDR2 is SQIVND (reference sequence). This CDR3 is CASSISAGRSNQPQHF. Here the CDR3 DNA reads TGTGCCAGTAGTATTTCTGCGGGACGTAGCAATCAGCCCCAGCATTTT.

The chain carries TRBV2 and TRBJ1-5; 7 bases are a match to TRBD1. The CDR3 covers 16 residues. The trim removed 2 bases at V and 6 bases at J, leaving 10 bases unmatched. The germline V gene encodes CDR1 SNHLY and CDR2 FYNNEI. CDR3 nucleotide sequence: TGTGCCAGCAGTGAATTGCCCCACAGGGGTGGTCAGCCCCAGCATTTT. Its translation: CASSELPHRGGQPQHF.

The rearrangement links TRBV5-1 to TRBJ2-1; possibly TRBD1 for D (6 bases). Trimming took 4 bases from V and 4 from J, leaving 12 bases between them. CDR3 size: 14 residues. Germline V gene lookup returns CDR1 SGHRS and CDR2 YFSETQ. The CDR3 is CASSTTGLYNEQFF. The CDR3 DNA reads TGCGCCAGCAGCACGACAGGTCTATACAATGAGCAGTTCTTC.

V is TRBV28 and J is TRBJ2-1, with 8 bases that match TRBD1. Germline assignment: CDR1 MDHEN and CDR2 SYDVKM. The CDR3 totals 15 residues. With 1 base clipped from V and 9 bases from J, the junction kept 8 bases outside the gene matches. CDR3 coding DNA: TGTGCCAGCAGTTTATATGACAGGGGTGACGGTGAGCAGTTCTTC. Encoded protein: CASSLYDRGDGEQFF.

In nucleotides, the CDR3 is TGTGCCAGCAGGACAGCAGCGAACACCGGGGAGCTGTTTTTT. Amino acid sequence: CASRTAANTGELFF. The chain links TRBV2 to TRBJ2-2; D is possibly TRBD1 (5 bases). There are 14 residues in the CDR3. CDR1 is SNHLY, CDR2 FYNNEI, per germline. The V end was cut by 6 bases, the J end by 0 bases, with 8 bases between.

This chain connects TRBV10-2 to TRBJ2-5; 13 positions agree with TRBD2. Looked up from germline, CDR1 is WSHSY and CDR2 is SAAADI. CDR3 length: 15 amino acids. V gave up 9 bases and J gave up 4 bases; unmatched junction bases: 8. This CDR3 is CARIGTSGATETQYF. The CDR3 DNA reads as TGCGCCAGGATCGGGACTAGCGGGGCTACAGAGACCCAGTACTTC.

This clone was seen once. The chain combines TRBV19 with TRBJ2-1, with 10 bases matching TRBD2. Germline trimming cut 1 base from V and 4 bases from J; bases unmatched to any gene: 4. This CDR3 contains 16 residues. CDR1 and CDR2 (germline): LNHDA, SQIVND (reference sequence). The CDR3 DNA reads TGTGCCAGTAGTATAGGGGGTAGCGGGGGGTACAATGAGCAGTTCTTC. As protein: CASSIGGSGGYNEQFF. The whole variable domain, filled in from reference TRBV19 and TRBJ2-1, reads DGGITQSPKYLFRKEGQNVTLSCEQNLNHDAMYWYRQDPGQGLRLIYYSQIVNDFQKGDIAEGYSVSREKKESFPLTVTSAQKNPTAFYLCASSIGGSGGYNEQFFGPGTRLTVL.

As DNA, the CDR3 is TGTGCCAGTAGGGAGACAGGGAATAATTCACCCCTCCACTTT. This gives the protein CASRETGNNSPLHF. V usage is TRBV19 and J usage is TRBJ1-6; TRBD1 matches 7 bases. Trimming at V came to 6 bases and at J to 5 bases, leaving 4 bases not matched to a gene. Looked up from germline, CDR1 is LNHDA and CDR2 is SQIVND (reference sequence). CDR3 length: 14 residues.

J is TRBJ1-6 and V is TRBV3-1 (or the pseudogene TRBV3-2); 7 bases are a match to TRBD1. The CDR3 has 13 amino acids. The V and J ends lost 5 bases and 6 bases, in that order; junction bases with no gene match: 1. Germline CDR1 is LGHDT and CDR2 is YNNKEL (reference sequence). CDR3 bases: TGTGCCAGCAGCAACAGGGGTAATTCACCCCTCCACTTT. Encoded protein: CASSNRGNSPLHF.